Only a few counts were recorded for the clone carrying this T cell receptor (beta chain). The V end lost 5 bases, the J end lost 6 bases, and 14 bases lay between the germline ends. The CDR3 totals 13 residues. Germline lookup yields CDR1 SNHLY and CDR2 FYNNEI. Through a sample-barcoded 5' primer and a J-beta primer mix, a second PCR was run for roughly 7 to 11 cycles. From the 5' RACE reads, TCRdb called clonotypes with MiXCR, one entry per CDR3 protein. Of around 1,900,000 distinct CDR3 sequences listed, around 42% are singletons. The data originate from a study of blood T cells in healthy people across ages. Every sample gave at least 5.5 micrograms of total RNA when it was extracted.

V usage is TRBV2 and J usage is TRBJ2-7; maybe TRBD1 (5 bases). The receptor comes from a human donor in good health. The sequenced sample was blood. Here the CDR3 reads CASSLQADGEQYF. CDR3 sequence (DNA): TGTGCCAGCAGTTTACAGGCGGATGGCGAGCAGTACTTC.